Below are 5 T cell receptor beta chains sequenced from a single sample in a study of cytomegalovirus exposure and HLA in healthy donors. A multiplex PCR was run with 60 Vbeta primers and 13 Jbeta primers. TCRdb's table, derived via immunoSEQ multiplex PCR, lists solely in-frame clones and lacks some. The specimen's table records tens of thousands of clones. The sample consisted of PBMCs. These receptors were taken from a woman in her forties or fifties in good health and CMV-seropositive.

A note on this clone: A junction boundary mismatches the germline segment, possibly from a read error. The genes are TRBV15 and TRBJ2-1; 7 bases agree with TRBD2. The CDR3 is 16 residues long. Per germline, CDR1 LNHNV and CDR2 YYDKDF (reference sequence). Written as DNA, the CDR3 is TGTGCCACCAGCGGAGAACTAGCCGGGAGGACGTATGAGCAGTTCTTC. Residues: CATSGELAGRTYEQFF.

The V and J genes are TRBV9 and TRBJ2-2; 7 bases line up with TRBD2. The CDR3 runs to 15 residues. Trimming cost V 0 bases and J 3 bases; bases outside gene matches: 2. From germline, CDR1 is SGDLS and CDR2 YYNGEE. CDR3 DNA sequence: TGTGCCAGCAGCGTAGTGGGGGGGGACACCGGGGAGCTGTTTTTT. Translated, it gives CASSVVGGDTGELFF.

The CDR3 reads CASSVGRGDTQYF. The CDR3 coding sequence is TGTGCCAGCAGTGTTGGCAGGGGGGATACGCAGTATTTT. The genes are TRBV6-4 and TRBJ2-3, with TRBD1 identical over 7 bases. The trim removed 4 bases at V and 6 bases at J, leaving 4 bases unmatched. The length of the CDR3 is 13 residues. Germline lookup yields CDR1 MRHNA and CDR2 SNTAGT.

The CDR3 nucleotides read TGTGCCAGCAGTGAACGAACTCCCTCGGGGGGCGTCTACGAGCAGTACTTC. Translation: CASSERTPSGGVYEQYF. The chain has TRBV6-1 and TRBJ2-7, with D possibly being TRBD2 (7 bases). Germline V gene lookup returns CDR1 MNHNS and CDR2 SASEGT. V was cut by 2 bases and J by 3 bases, with 20 bases left in between. This CDR3 is 17 amino acids long.

The chain links TRBV5-1 to TRBJ2-1, with TRBD2 as a possible D gene (5 bases). Trimming took 7 bases from V and 0 from J, leaving 14 bases between them. The CDR3 covers 15 residues. Germline V lookup: CDR1 SGHRS, CDR2 YFSETQ. The CDR3 coding sequence is TGCGCCAGCCAAGCTTACACTAGCTCCTACAATGAGCAGTTCTTC. This codes for CASQAYTSSYNEQFF.